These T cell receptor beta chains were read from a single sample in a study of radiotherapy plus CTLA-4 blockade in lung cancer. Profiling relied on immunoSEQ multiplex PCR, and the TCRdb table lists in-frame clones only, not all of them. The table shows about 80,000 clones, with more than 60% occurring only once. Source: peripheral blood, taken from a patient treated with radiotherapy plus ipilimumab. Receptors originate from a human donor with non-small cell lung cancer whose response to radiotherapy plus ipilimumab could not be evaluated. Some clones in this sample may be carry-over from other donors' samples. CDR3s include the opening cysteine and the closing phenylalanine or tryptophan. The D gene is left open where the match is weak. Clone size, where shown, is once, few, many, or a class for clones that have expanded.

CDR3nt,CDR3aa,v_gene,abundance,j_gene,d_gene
TGCGCCAGTCAATCTCAGGTGAACACTGAAGCTTTCTTT,CASQSQVNTEAFF,TRBV5-1,-,TRBJ1-1,-
TGTGCCAGCAGATCTAGCGATCAGCCCCAGCATTTT,CASRSSDQPQHF,TRBV28,-,TRBJ1-5,-
TGTGCCAGCACCAGGGGGAACACCATATATTTT,CASTRGNTIYF,TRBV6-5,-,TRBJ1-3,TRBD1
TGCGCCAGCAGCCAAGTTTTTACCGGGTACAATGAGCAGTTCTTC,CASSQVFTGYNEQFF,TRBV4-3,-,TRBJ2-1,-
TGTGCCAGCAGTGTTCTAACAGAATTCACTGAAGCTTTCTTT,CASSVLTEFTEAFF,TRBV2,-,TRBJ1-1,-
TGTGCCAGCAGCTGGGGACAGCCCCTTTCGGGCTACACCTTC,CASSWGQPLSGYTF,TRBV7-9,-,TRBJ1-2,TRBD1
TGCGCCAGCAGCTCTGGACTAGCGACGGACATTCAGTACTTC,CASSSGLATDIQYF,TRBV5-1,-,TRBJ2-4,TRBD2
TGTGCCAGCAGCCCGCTACAGGGAAATAATGAAAAACTGTTTTTT,CASSPLQGNNEKLFF,TRBV14,-,TRBJ1-4,-
TGTGCCAGCAGTGCTCCGGGACTAGCGGGAGGTCATCCCTACGAGCAGTACTTC,CASSAPGLAGGHPYEQYF,TRBV28,-,TRBJ2-7,TRBD2
TGTGCCAGCTCACCACTGGCTAGCGGGGGGAGGACAGATACGCAGTATTTT,CASSPLASGGRTDTQYF,TRBV18,-,TRBJ2-3,TRBD2
TGTGCCAGTACGGCGGGATCCTCTGGGGCCAACGTCCTGACTTTC,CASTAGSSGANVLTF,TRBV19,-,TRBJ2-6,-
TGCGCCAGCAGCCAATCCCCAGGGGCAACTAATGAAAAACTGTTTTTT,CASSQSPGATNEKLFF,TRBV4-3,-,TRBJ1-4,-
TGCGCCAGCAGCCCATCTACTAGGTACCAAGAGACCCAGTACTTC,CASSPSTRYQETQYF,TRBV4-1,-,TRBJ2-5,-
TGTGCCAGCAATGGGCCGCACTCCTACGAGCAGTACTTC,CASNGPHSYEQYF,TRBV6-1,once,TRBJ2-7,-
TGTGCCAGTAGTCTCGGGGGGGATCCCCAGCCCCAGCATTTT,CASSLGGDPQPQHF,TRBV19,-,TRBJ1-5,-
TGTGCCAGCAGCCCCAGACTAGCGGGGTTTGAGACCCAGTACTTC,CASSPRLAGFETQYF,TRBV28,-,TRBJ2-5,TRBD2
TGTGCCAGCAGCTTGGAGGCTGCTCAGCCCCAGCATTTT,CASSLEAAQPQHF,TRBV11-1,-,TRBJ1-5,-
TGTGCCAGCAGTGGAGGACAGGGTAGCCAGCCCCAGCATTTT,CASSGGQGSQPQHF,TRBV2,-,TRBJ1-5,TRBD1
TGTGCCAGCAGTTCCCGGGACAGCTACGAGCAGTACTTC,CASSSRDSYEQYF,TRBV27,-,TRBJ2-7,TRBD1
TGTGCCAGCAGCTTTCGTCTCGGCGGGGGGAGTCCCGGGGAGCTGTTTTTT,CASSFRLGGGSPGELFF,TRBV5-6,-,TRBJ2-2,TRBD2
TGTGCCAGCTCACCAACGGTGACTACCCATGGGCAGTACTTC,CASSPTVTTHGQYF,TRBV18,-,TRBJ2-7,-
TGTGCCAGCACACCTGGCGGGGAGGGTGACGGCTACACCTTC,CASTPGGEGDGYTF,TRBV11-3,-,TRBJ1-2,-
TGTGCCAGCAGCGGGGTGGGGAGGGGCTACACCTTC,CASSGVGRGYTF,TRBV7-2,once,TRBJ1-2,-
TGCGCCAGCAGTCTTCGACAGGGGAGGATGTCACCCCTCCACTTT,CASSLRQGRMSPLHF,TRBV23-1,-,TRBJ1-6,TRBD1
TGTGCCAGCAGCTTAGAACAGGGGTTCGGCGAGCAGTACTTC,CASSLEQGFGEQYF,TRBV7-9,few,TRBJ2-7,TRBD1
TGTGCCAGCAGTGAATCTAGCGGGCCTCAGTTCTTC,CASSESSGPQFF,TRBV6-1,-,TRBJ2-1,TRBD2